This T cell receptor (beta chain) was documented in a study of blood T cell repertoires in COVID-19 (dated by TCRdb to the early 2020s). Notes on the research overall: The collaborator samples originated in the United States, Italy and Spain and spanned the acute and convalescent phases of COVID-19. The material from the prospective study consisted of cDNA or gDNA derived from T cells, B-cell-depleted T cells, or PBMCs. The dataset comprised deeply sampled blood TCRbeta repertoires from subjects exposed to, actively infected with, or recovered from COVID-19. The repertoires were released in a freely available public database intended as a resource for research on the immune response to SARS-CoV-2. The samples were drawn from two sources: the first 160 participants of the ongoing ImmuneRACE study, and over 1,000 subjects contributed by 6 global collaborators. The sample metadata nearly always contained a de-identified subject ID, COVID-19 status, age in years and sex. Where available, HLA class I and class II types were obtained from metadata supplied by the sample provider rather than from assay-based typing.

The CDR3 starts with the cysteine, ends with the phenylalanine, and has 17 residues. CDR3 DNA is the only sequence kept; it has 51 bases, read in frame from the first base. The germline V end is reduced by 3 bases and the J end by 2 bases; junction bases left unmatched: 9. The germline V gene (reference sequence) provides CDR1 LGHDT and CDR2 YNNKEL. One collaborating source in Seattle enrolled patients while the patients were actively infected and followed the patients over time throughout the course of disease. Each collaborating institution followed its own protocols to collect whole blood in K2EDTA tubes. For TCRbeta analysis, collaborators shipped samples as frozen whole blood, isolated PBMCs, or DNA extracted from either of those sample types. TCRbeta CDR3 regions were amplified from genomic DNA using the immunoSEQ Assay, a bias-controlled multiplex PCR. Regarding the original processing steps: The number of nucleated cells in each sample was estimated from the amplification of reference gene primers within the assay. To quantify the absolute abundance of each unique TCRbeta CDR3 rearrangement, sequence reads were collapsed and filtered. Productive Simpson clonality was computed per sample as the square root of Simpson's diversity index over productive rearrangements. TCRdb mirrors the immuneACCESS table, restricted to in-frame sequences. Some clones are absent from its copies; in checked studies, under half trace to an unresolved V gene, and the reason for the others is unknown. That table furnishes V, J and clone size, whereas the DNA furnished D and trimming. The sample table records just over 250,000 clones; 91% of these occur just once. Clones ranked in the top ten supply about 2.5% of the sample.

Concerning this clone: Its antigen specificity is not known. Base quality data are lacking; no much larger clone is found one base away.

Findings and caveats that apply to the study as a whole: Clinical and demographic metadata were provided uncurated, with the amount varying by source and participant.

Sequencing was done on a sample of peripheral blood. The chain links TRBV3-1 (or the pseudogene TRBV3-2) with TRBJ1-5, and 8 junctional nucleotides match TRBD1. This TCR derives from a person under 35 with COVID-19, enrolled during active disease. The nucleotide sequence reads TGTGCCAGCAGCCAGTCCAGGGGGCAGGCGGGCAATCAGCCCCAGCATTTT. This encodes CASSQSRGQAGNQPQHF.